Listed below are T cell receptor beta chains from one sample, sequenced in a study of blood T cells in healthy people across ages. TCRdb called the 5' RACE reads again in MiXCR, with one record for every CDR3 protein. Altogether about 1 million distinct CDR3 sequences are present, 20% to 25% being singletons, with the ten largest covering approximately 0.79%. The same data also contributed to another study, on T cells of mothers and their children.

The sample comprised blood. The receptors shown here come from a girl aged 2 to 9 in good health. CDR3s include the opening cysteine and the closing phenylalanine or tryptophan. A D gene is named only where the DNA matches it firmly. Not all rows give a size; the values are once, few, many and, for expanded clones, a class.

j_gene: TRBJ2-2
v_gene: TRBV3-1
abundance: few
d_gene: NA
len: 14
CDR3aa: CASSQPGTTGELLF
CDR3nt: TGTGCCAGCAGCCAACCAGGGACCACCGGGGAGCTGCTTTTT

j_gene: TRBJ1-2
v_gene: TRBV20-1
abundance: NA
d_gene: TRBD1
len: 15
CDR3aa: CSAIDRVEWGGGYTF
CDR3nt: TGCAGTGCTATTGACAGGGTAGAATGGGGCGGAGGCTACACCTTC

j_gene: TRBJ1-2
v_gene: TRBV5-1
abundance: NA
d_gene: TRBD1
len: 16
CDR3aa: CASSLDRDSDLYGYTF
CDR3nt: TGCGCCAGCAGCTTGGATCGGGACAGTGACCTCTATGGCTACACCTTC

j_gene: TRBJ2-7
v_gene: TRBV29-1
abundance: NA
d_gene: NA
len: 12
CDR3aa: CSFGMGLHEQYF
CDR3nt: TGCAGCTTCGGTATGGGCCTCCACGAGCAGTACTTC

j_gene: TRBJ2-5
v_gene: TRBV7-9
abundance: once
d_gene: NA
len: 14
CDR3aa: CASRGYPESETQYF
CDR3nt: TGTGCCAGCAGGGGGTACCCTGAATCTGAGACCCAGTACTTC

j_gene: TRBJ2-4
v_gene: TRBV28
abundance: few
d_gene: NA
len: 15
CDR3aa: CASTRDILAKNIQYF
CDR3nt: TGTGCCAGCACCCGGGACATTCTAGCCAAAAACATTCAGTACTTC

j_gene: TRBJ1-1
v_gene: TRBV29-1
abundance: NA
d_gene: NA
len: 13
CDR3aa: CSGGRGQNTEAFF
CDR3nt: TGCAGCGGGGGCAGGGGACAGAACACTGAAGCTTTCTTT

j_gene: TRBJ1-1
v_gene: TRBV19
abundance: few
d_gene: NA
len: 15
CDR3aa: CASSIWQGRNTEAFF
CDR3nt: TGTGCCAGTAGTATATGGCAGGGAAGGAACACTGAAGCTTTCTTT

j_gene: TRBJ2-7
v_gene: TRBV28
abundance: few
d_gene: NA
len: 16
CDR3aa: CASSSSLGRRNYEQYF
CDR3nt: TGTGCCAGCAGTTCCAGCCTGGGACGTCGAAACTACGAGCAGTACTTC

j_gene: TRBJ1-2
v_gene: TRBV20-1
abundance: few
d_gene: NA
len: 14
CDR3aa: CSARYRELSFGYTF
CDR3nt: TGCAGTGCTAGATACAGGGAACTTTCTTTCGGCTACACCTTC

j_gene: TRBJ2-1
v_gene: TRBV29-1
abundance: NA
d_gene: NA
len: 11
CDR3aa: CSVRWDNEQFF
CDR3nt: TGCAGCGTTAGATGGGATAATGAGCAGTTCTTC

j_gene: TRBJ2-1
v_gene: TRBV15
abundance: NA
d_gene: TRBD2
len: 14
CDR3aa: CATSRGAGVNEQFF
CDR3nt: TGTGCCACCAGCAGAGGAGCGGGGGTCAATGAGCAGTTCTTC

j_gene: TRBJ2-7
v_gene: TRBV6-5
abundance: few
d_gene: NA
len: 15
CDR3aa: CASSYRASGENEQYF
CDR3nt: TGTGCCAGCAGTTACCGCGCGTCGGGGGAAAACGAGCAGTACTTC

j_gene: TRBJ1-4
v_gene: TRBV5-1
abundance: NA
d_gene: NA
len: 15
CDR3aa: CASSLDGISREKLFF
CDR3nt: TGCGCCAGCAGCTTGGACGGCATCAGTCGGGAAAAACTGTTTTTT

j_gene: TRBJ1-5
v_gene: TRBV20-1
abundance: few
d_gene: NA
len: 13
CDR3aa: CSARSQSNQPQHF
CDR3nt: TGCAGTGCTAGAAGTCAATCAAATCAGCCCCAGCATTTT

j_gene: TRBJ2-1
v_gene: TRBV7-7
abundance: NA
d_gene: NA
len: 13
CDR3aa: CASSLSDVDEQFF
CDR3nt: TGTGCTAGCAGCTTAAGTGACGTGGACGAGCAGTTCTTC

j_gene: TRBJ2-7
v_gene: TRBV6-1
abundance: few
d_gene: TRBD2
len: 20
CDR3aa: CASRNWGLTSGGPVSYEQYF
CDR3nt: TGTGCCAGCAGAAATTGGGGCTTAACTAGCGGGGGGCCTGTCTCCTACGAGCAGTACTTC

j_gene: TRBJ1-2
v_gene: TRBV5-6
abundance: NA
d_gene: NA
len: 15
CDR3aa: CASSSDSASYYGYTF
CDR3nt: TGTGCCAGCAGCTCCGACAGCGCATCCTACTATGGCTACACCTTC

j_gene: TRBJ2-1
v_gene: TRBV2
abundance: many
d_gene: TRBD2
len: 14
CDR3aa: CASSPTSGINEQFF
CDR3nt: TGTGCCAGCAGTCCGACTAGCGGGATTAATGAGCAGTTCTTC

j_gene: TRBJ2-1
v_gene: TRBV25-1
abundance: NA
d_gene: NA
len: 16
CDR3aa: CASSESGAGRYNEQFF
CDR3nt: TGTGCCAGCAGTGAAAGTGGGGCGGGACGTTACAATGAGCAGTTCTTC

j_gene: TRBJ2-1
v_gene: TRBV11-2
abundance: once
d_gene: NA
len: 14
CDR3aa: CASTDESYYNEQFF
CDR3nt: TGTGCCAGCACTGACGAGTCCTACTACAATGAGCAGTTCTTC

j_gene: TRBJ2-3
v_gene: TRBV5-1
abundance: few
d_gene: TRBD2
len: 16
CDR3aa: CASSRAGGPLTDTQYF
CDR3nt: TGCGCCAGCAGTCGGGCGGGGGGGCCCCTCACAGATACGCAGTATTTT

j_gene: TRBJ1-4
v_gene: TRBV12-3/TRBV12-4
abundance: NA
d_gene: NA
len: 16
CDR3aa: CASSLMNSIFPEKLFF
CDR3nt: TGTGCCAGCAGTTTAATGAACAGCATCTTCCCCGAAAAACTGTTTTTT

j_gene: TRBJ2-5
v_gene: TRBV12-3/TRBV12-4
abundance: few
d_gene: TRBD2
len: 19
CDR3aa: CASSFMAGGLDDLQETQYF
CDR3nt: TGTGCCAGCAGTTTCATGGCGGGGGGCCTTGACGACCTTCAAGAGACCCAGTACTTC

j_gene: TRBJ2-1
v_gene: TRBV6-5
abundance: NA
d_gene: TRBD1
len: 15
CDR3aa: CASRRRDRGEWEQFF
CDR3nt: TGTGCCAGCAGACGTCGGGACAGGGGGGAATGGGAGCAGTTCTTC

j_gene: TRBJ2-7
v_gene: TRBV29-1
abundance: NA
d_gene: NA
len: 12
CDR3aa: CSVAVNSYEQYF
CDR3nt: TGCAGCGTTGCGGTCAACTCCTACGAGCAGTACTTC

j_gene: TRBJ2-7
v_gene: TRBV25-1
abundance: NA
d_gene: NA
len: 14
CDR3aa: CASSDRDQPYEQYF
CDR3nt: TGTGCCAGCAGTGACAGGGACCAACCCTACGAGCAGTACTTC

j_gene: TRBJ2-7
v_gene: TRBV20-1
abundance: NA
d_gene: TRBD2
len: 14
CDR3aa: CSASRKREPYEQYF
CDR3nt: TGCAGTGCATCTAGGAAGCGGGAGCCCTACGAGCAGTACTTC

j_gene: TRBJ1-2
v_gene: TRBV27
abundance: NA
d_gene: NA
len: 13
CDR3aa: CASSYGKGGGYTF
CDR3nt: TGCGCCAGCAGTTATGGGAAGGGAGGAGGCTACACCTTC

j_gene: TRBJ2-7
v_gene: TRBV6-1
abundance: NA
d_gene: NA
len: 12
CDR3aa: CASNRVVHEQYF
CDR3nt: TGTGCCAGCAACAGGGTCGTCCACGAGCAGTACTTC

j_gene: TRBJ2-1
v_gene: TRBV7-2
abundance: NA
d_gene: NA
len: 15
CDR3aa: CASSFGGRSGNEQFF
CDR3nt: TGTGCCAGCAGCTTCGGGGGAAGGTCGGGCAATGAGCAGTTCTTC

j_gene: TRBJ1-1
v_gene: TRBV29-1
abundance: few
d_gene: NA
len: 11
CDR3aa: CSVTMNTEAFF
CDR3nt: TGCAGCGTTACAATGAACACTGAAGCTTTCTTT

j_gene: TRBJ1-1
v_gene: TRBV29-1
abundance: NA
d_gene: NA
len: 11
CDR3aa: CSVGAGTEAFF
CDR3nt: TGCAGCGTTGGTGCCGGCACTGAAGCTTTCTTT

j_gene: TRBJ2-7
v_gene: TRBV12-3/TRBV12-4
abundance: NA
d_gene: NA
len: 12
CDR3aa: CASRGKRIEQYF
CDR3nt: TGTGCCAGCAGGGGAAAACGAATCGAGCAGTACTTC

j_gene: TRBJ2-3
v_gene: TRBV7-8
abundance: NA
d_gene: NA
len: 13
CDR3aa: CASSLRPPDTQYF
CDR3nt: TGTGCCAGCAGCCTCCGTCCACCAGATACGCAGTATTTT

j_gene: TRBJ2-7
v_gene: TRBV20-1
abundance: NA
d_gene: NA
len: 13
CDR3aa: CSVPGASSYEQYF
CDR3nt: TGCAGTGTCCCCGGTGCGAGCTCCTACGAGCAGTACTTC

j_gene: TRBJ1-1
v_gene: TRBV20-1
abundance: few
d_gene: NA
len: 15
CDR3aa: CSARIRAGAATEAFF
CDR3nt: TGCAGTGCTAGGATCCGGGCGGGGGCGGCCACTGAAGCTTTCTTT

j_gene: TRBJ2-7
v_gene: TRBV15
abundance: NA
d_gene: TRBD1
len: 14
CDR3aa: CATSRKTGGYEQYF
CDR3nt: TGTGCCACCAGCAGGAAGACAGGGGGCTACGAGCAGTACTTC

j_gene: TRBJ1-3
v_gene: TRBV6-2/TRBV6-3
abundance: few
d_gene: NA
len: 16
CDR3aa: CASSYSSRGGRNTIYF
CDR3nt: TGTGCCAGCAGTTACTCGAGTCGGGGAGGTAGAAACACCATATATTTT

j_gene: TRBJ2-2
v_gene: TRBV12-3/TRBV12-4
abundance: NA
d_gene: NA
len: 13
CDR3aa: CASSLGALGELFF
CDR3nt: TGTGCCAGCAGTTTAGGGGCGCTCGGGGAGCTGTTTTTT

j_gene: TRBJ2-4
v_gene: TRBV5-1
abundance: few
d_gene: NA
len: 15
CDR3aa: CASSSTSGAKNIQYF
CDR3nt: TGCGCCAGCAGCTCGACCTCAGGGGCCAAAAACATTCAGTACTTC

j_gene: TRBJ1-2
v_gene: TRBV25-1
abundance: NA
d_gene: NA
len: 17
CDR3aa: CASSEFFAGTTNYGYTF
CDR3nt: TGTGCCAGCAGTGAATTTTTCGCGGGCACTACTAACTATGGCTACACCTTC

j_gene: TRBJ2-5
v_gene: TRBV5-1
abundance: few
d_gene: NA
len: 15
CDR3aa: CASSLRAVAQGEQYF
CDR3nt: TGCGCCAGCAGCTTGCGGGCAGTAGCCCAGGGAGAGCAGTACTTC